This entry is about one TCR beta chain. With ten immunoSEQ deep assay plates, unsorted PBMC DNA underwent sequencing. Clones were sequenced by immunoSEQ multiplex PCR, and TCRdb holds only the in-frame ones, with some missing. The sample yields roughly 450,000 clones, approximately 85% seen once. This record belongs to a study of shared clonotypes between healthy human individuals. For the study at large: Donors consisted of two women and a few men between 18 and 49.

V lost 5 bases and J lost 0, with 13 bases in between. Germline V CDR1 and CDR2: SGHAT, FQNNGV. CDR3 length: 16 amino acids. Free of recent acute infections or vaccinations, the donors were healthy HIV-negative adults. The sequence derives from a woman between 40 and 55 years old in good health. Some clones in this sample may be carry-over from other donors' samples. The sequenced sample was PBMCs. V usage is TRBV11-2 and J usage is TRBJ1-4, with D possibly matching TRBD1 (5 bases). CDR3 residues: CASSPTVSTTNEKLFF. The DNA for the CDR3 is TGTGCCAGCAGCCCGACAGTTTCTACAACTAATGAAAAACTGTTTTTT.